This note documents a single T cell receptor (beta chain) sequence. The purity of all sorted populations exceeded 98%. The data were obtained in a study of beta chain features in type 1 diabetes. The sequenced template was cDNA made from the entire isolated RNA. Produced via immunoSEQ multiplex PCR; TCRdb's table is partial and in-frame only. The table includes about 340,000 clones, around 8% detected once. Material for sequencing was central memory CD4+ T cells from blood. This clonotype was obtained from a young woman in good health.

CDR3 DNA sequence: TGTGCCAGTAGTCTTACCGGGACTAGCGACAATGAGCAGTTCTTC. It specifies CASSLTGTSDNEQFF. The chain combines TRBV19 with TRBJ2-1; 10 nucleotides match TRBD2. This CDR3 has 15 residues. Trimming cost V 5 bases and J 5 bases; bases outside gene matches: 6. Germline V gene sequence: CDR1 LNHDA, CDR2 SQIVND (reference sequence).